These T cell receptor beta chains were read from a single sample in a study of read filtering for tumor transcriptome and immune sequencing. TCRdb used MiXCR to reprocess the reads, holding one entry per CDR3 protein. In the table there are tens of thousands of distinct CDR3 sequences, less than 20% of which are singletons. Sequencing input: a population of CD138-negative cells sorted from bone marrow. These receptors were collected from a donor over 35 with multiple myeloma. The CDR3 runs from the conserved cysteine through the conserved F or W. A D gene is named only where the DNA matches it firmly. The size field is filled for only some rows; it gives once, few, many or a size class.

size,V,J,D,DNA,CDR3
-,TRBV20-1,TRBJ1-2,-,TGCAGTGCTAGAGACAGCCATGGCTACACCTTC,CSARDSHGYTF
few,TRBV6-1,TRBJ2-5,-,TGTGCCAGCAGTGAAATAGGGGTCCAGGAGACCCAGTACTTC,CASSEIGVQETQYF
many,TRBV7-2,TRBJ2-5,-,TGTGCCAGCAGCTTATTTCAAGGGGAGACCCAGTACTTC,CASSLFQGETQYF
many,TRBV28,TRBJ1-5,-,TGTGCCAGCAGCCAAGAAAGAAATCAGCCCCAGCATTTT,CASSQERNQPQHF
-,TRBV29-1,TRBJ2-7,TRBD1,TGCAGCGTACGGACAGGGGTATCCTACGTGCAGTACTTC,CSVRTGVSYVQYF
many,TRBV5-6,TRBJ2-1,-,TGTGCCAGCAGCTTGAGTCCTGGGAGCTCCTACAATGAGCAGTTCTTC,CASSLSPGSSYNEQFF
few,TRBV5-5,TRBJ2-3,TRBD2,TGTGCCAGCAGCTCTAGTAGCGGGAGGAGCTCAGATACGCAGTATTTT,CASSSSSGRSSDTQYF
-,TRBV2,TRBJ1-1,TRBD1,TGTGCCAGCAGTGGGGGACAGCAGAACACTGAAGCTTTCTTT,CASSGGQQNTEAFF
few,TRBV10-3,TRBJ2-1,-,TGTGCCATCAGGACGGGAGAGTCTGAGCAGTTCTTC,CAIRTGESEQFF
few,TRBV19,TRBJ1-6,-,TGTGCCAGTAGTACAGGGCCTGGGTCACCCCTCCACTTT,CASSTGPGSPLHF
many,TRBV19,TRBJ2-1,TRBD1,TGTGCCAGTAGTATATTGGGACAGGGTATAAGAGAGCAGTTCTTC,CASSILGQGIREQFF
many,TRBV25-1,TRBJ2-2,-,TGTGCCAGCAGTGAACCCAGCGATACCGGGGAGCTGTTTTTT,CASSEPSDTGELFF
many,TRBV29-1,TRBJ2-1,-,TGCAGCGTTGAGCTAGCCGCCCCTTCTGAGCAGTTCTTC,CSVELAAPSEQFF
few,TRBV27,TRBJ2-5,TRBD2,TGTGCCAGCAGGACCCTAGCGGAGGGGCTCCAAGAGACCCAGTACTTC,CASRTLAEGLQETQYF
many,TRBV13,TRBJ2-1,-,TGTGCCAGCAGTATGGGGCACAGCTCCTACAATGAGCAGTTCTTC,CASSMGHSSYNEQFF
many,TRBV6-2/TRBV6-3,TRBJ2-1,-,TGTGCCAGCACCCATGTTGGGGTTTTGGATGAGCAGTTCTTC,CASTHVGVLDEQFF
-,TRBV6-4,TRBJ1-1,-,TGTGCCATCAGTGAGTCGAAGCACAAACGGACTGAAGCTTTCTTT,CAISESKHKRTEAFF
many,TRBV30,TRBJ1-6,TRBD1,TGTGCCTGGAGTGTTGGGACAGGGGCAAATTCACCCCTCCACTTT,CAWSVGTGANSPLHF
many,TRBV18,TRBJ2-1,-,TGTGCCAGCTCACGTAACTACAATGAGCAGTTCTTC,CASSRNYNEQFF
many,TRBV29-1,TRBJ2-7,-,TGCAGCGTTGAAGATCATCAGTACTACGAGCAGTACTTC,CSVEDHQYYEQYF
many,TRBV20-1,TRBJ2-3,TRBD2,TGCAGTGCTAACGGGCGGGAGCGGAGAGATACGCAGTATTTT,CSANGRERRDTQYF
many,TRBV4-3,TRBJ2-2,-,TGCGCCAGCAGCCAAGATTTTTACTTGGCCGGGGAGCTGTTTTTT,CASSQDFYLAGELFF
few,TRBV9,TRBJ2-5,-,TGTGCCAGCAGCGTAGCCGGGGCCCAAGAGACCCAGTACTTC,CASSVAGAQETQYF
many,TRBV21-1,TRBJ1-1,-,TGTGCCAGCAGCACCCGGGGTTGGAGAGCTTTCTTT,CASSTRGWRAFF
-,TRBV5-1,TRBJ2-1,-,TGCGCCAGCAGCTTGGCAGGGGGACTCAACGAGCAGCTCTTC,CASSLAGGLNEQLF
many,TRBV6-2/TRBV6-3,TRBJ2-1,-,TGTGCCAGCAGTCGACCGGGACAACTATACAATGAGCAGTTCTTC,CASSRPGQLYNEQFF
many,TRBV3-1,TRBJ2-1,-,TGTGCCAGCAGCCAAGACCCAGGTGGGAATGAGCAGTTCTTC,CASSQDPGGNEQFF
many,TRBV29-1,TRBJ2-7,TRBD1,TGCAGCGGGGGGGACAGGGGGCGCGAGCAGTACTTC,CSGGDRGREQYF
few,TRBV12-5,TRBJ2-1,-,TGTGCCCGTGCCCCGACTAGTGGCCTATACAATGAGCAGTTCTTC,CARAPTSGLYNEQFF
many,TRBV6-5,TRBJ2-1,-,TGTGCCAGCATTAGTAGCGGTTACAATGAGCAGTTCTTC,CASISSGYNEQFF
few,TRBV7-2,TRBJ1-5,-,TGTGCCAGCAGCTCCTTTGGTTTAAGCAATCAGCCCCAGCATTTT,CASSSFGLSNQPQHF
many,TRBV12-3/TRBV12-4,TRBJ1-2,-,TGTGCCAGCAGTTTAGCGCACTATGGCTACACCTTC,CASSLAHYGYTF
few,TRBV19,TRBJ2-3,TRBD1,TGTGCCAGTAGCCCTTCGGGACAGTCCACAGATACGCAGTATTTT,CASSPSGQSTDTQYF
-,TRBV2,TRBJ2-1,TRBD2,TGTGCCAGCCGCGGACTAGCTTACAGTGAGCAGTTCTTC,CASRGLAYSEQFF
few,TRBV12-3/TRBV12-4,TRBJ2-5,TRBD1,TGTGCCAGCAGTTTAGGGGGGACAGGGGACGATGAGACCCAGTACTTC,CASSLGGTGDDETQYF
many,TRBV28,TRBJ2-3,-,TGTGCCACCCTGACGGGACCCGCCACAGATACGCAGTATTTT,CATLTGPATDTQYF
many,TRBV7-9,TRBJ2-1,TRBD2,TGTGCCAGCAGCCCCAGGGAGGGAGTCGGGAGCTCCTACAATGAGCAGTTCTTC,CASSPREGVGSSYNEQFF
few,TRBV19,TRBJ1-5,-,TGTGCCAGTAGTCTAACCTCGAGGGGAGTTCTAAATCAGCCCCAGCATTTT,CASSLTSRGVLNQPQHF
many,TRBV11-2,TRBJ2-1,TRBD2,TGTGCCAGCGCCGGGACTAGCGGTACGAATGAGCAGTTCTTC,CASAGTSGTNEQFF
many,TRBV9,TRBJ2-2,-,TGTGCCAGCAGCGAGGGACTCATGGACACCGGGGAGCTGTTTTTT,CASSEGLMDTGELFF
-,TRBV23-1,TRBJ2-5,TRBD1,TGCGCCAGCAGACGACAGGGGTGCTGGACCCAGTACTTC,CASRRQGCWTQYF
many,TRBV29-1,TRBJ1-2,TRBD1,TGCAGCGTTTCCCCTCGCCGGGACAGCTATGGCTACACCTTC,CSVSPRRDSYGYTF
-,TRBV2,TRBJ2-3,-,TGTGCCAGCAGTCTCCCGGGCCCGGGAACAGATACGCAGTATTTT,CASSLPGPGTDTQYF
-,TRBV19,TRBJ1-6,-,TGTGCCAGTACCGCCGGGACCAATAATTCACCCCTCCACTTT,CASTAGTNNSPLHF
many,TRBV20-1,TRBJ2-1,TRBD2,TGCAGTGCTGCCAGACTAGCGGGATCGAACAATGAGCAGTTCTTC,CSAARLAGSNNEQFF
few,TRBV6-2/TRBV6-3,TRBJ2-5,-,TGTGCCAGCAGTTACCCCCCGGCGGTCTTTCAAGAGACCCAGTACTTC,CASSYPPAVFQETQYF
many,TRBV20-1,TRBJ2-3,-,TGCAGTGCGAGAAGCGGTCAGGGAGATACGCAGTATTTT,CSARSGQGDTQYF
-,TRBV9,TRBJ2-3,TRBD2,TGTGCCAGCAGCGCCCCAGCTAGCGGCCAGAGCACAGATACGCAGTATTTT,CASSAPASGQSTDTQYF
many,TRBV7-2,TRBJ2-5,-,TGTGCCAACGGGCAAGAGACCCAGTACTTC,CANGQETQYF
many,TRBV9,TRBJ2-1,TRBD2,TGTGCCAGCAGCGAAGGGAGGGCCGCCTACAATGAGCAGTTCTTC,CASSEGRAAYNEQFF
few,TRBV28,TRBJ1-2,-,TGTGCCAGCAGTTTGCAGGGCGTTTTAGATGGCTACACCTTC,CASSLQGVLDGYTF
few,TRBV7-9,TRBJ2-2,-,TGTGCCAGCAGCCTTGGAGGACACGTCAGGGGGGAGCTGTTTTTT,CASSLGGHVRGELFF
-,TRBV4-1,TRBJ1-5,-,TGCGCCAGCAGCCAAGATAAAGTCGTCCGAGGAGGGTTTTCGCAACAGCCCCAGCATTTT,CASSQDKVVRGGFSQQPQHF
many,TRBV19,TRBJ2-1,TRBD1,TGTGCCAGTAGTACTAATACAGGGGTTCGGTACAATGAGCAGTTCTTC,CASSTNTGVRYNEQFF